This T cell receptor (beta chain) was sequenced during a study of beta chain features in type 1 diabetes. Study-level results: There was a moderate but significant shortening of TCRB CDR3s in all four CD4+ subsets of Type 1 diabetes patients.

As every portion of the isolated RNA was reverse transcribed, the sequencing read expressed TCRB transcripts. Libraries were prepared by immunoSEQ multiplex PCR; TCRdb keeps only in-frame clonotypes and omits some of them. This table has roughly 250,000 clones, 7.5% to 10% appearing once. With regard to this clone: Its antigen is currently unknown.

The CDR3 runs to 17 residues. V was clipped by 1 base and J by 7 bases; unmatched bases: 10. The V gene's germline CDR1 is ENHRY and CDR2 SYGVKD. The V call is TRBV10-3, the J call TRBJ2-1; 10 bases agree with TRBD2. Sequences were obtained from naive CD4+ T cells from blood. The receptor comes from a young woman in good health. Here the CDR3 reads CAISEFQREGRRNEQFF. CDR3 nucleotide sequence: TGTGCCATCAGTGAGTTCCAGCGGGAGGGCCGGAGGAATGAGCAGTTCTTC.